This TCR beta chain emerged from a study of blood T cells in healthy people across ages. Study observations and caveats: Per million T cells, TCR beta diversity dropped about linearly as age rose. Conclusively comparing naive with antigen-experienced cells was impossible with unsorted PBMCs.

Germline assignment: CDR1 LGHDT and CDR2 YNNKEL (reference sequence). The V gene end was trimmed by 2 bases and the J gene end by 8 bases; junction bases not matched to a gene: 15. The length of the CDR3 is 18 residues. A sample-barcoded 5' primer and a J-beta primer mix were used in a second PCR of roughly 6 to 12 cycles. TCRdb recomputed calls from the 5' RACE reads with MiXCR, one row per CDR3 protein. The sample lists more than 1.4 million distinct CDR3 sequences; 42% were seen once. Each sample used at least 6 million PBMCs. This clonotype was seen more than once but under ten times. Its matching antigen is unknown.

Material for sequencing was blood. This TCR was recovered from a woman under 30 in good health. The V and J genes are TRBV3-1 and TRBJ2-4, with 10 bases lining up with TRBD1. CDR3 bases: TGTGCCAGCAGCCAACTTAGCTCCGGGACAGGGGTAATGGACATTCAGTACTTC. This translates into CASSQLSSGTGVMDIQYF.